These 16 T cell receptor beta chains share one sample of origin, sequenced in a study of T cell responses to AZD1222 COVID-19 vaccine. TCRdb's copy holds only in-frame clones and misses some; the assay was immunoSEQ multiplex PCR. This table has about 100,000 clones, about 90% appearing once. Here the sequenced sample was peripheral blood, taken on day 0 of AZD1222 vaccination. The receptors originated from an adult in good health.

The chain has TRBV7-8 and TRBJ2-4; possible D gene TRBD1, 6 bases. The CDR3 length is 13 residues. Deletions cut 5 bases from V and 7 bases from J, with 12 bases between. The germline gives CDR1 SGHVS, CDR2 FQNEAQ. In DNA, the CDR3 is TGTGCCAGCAGCCACAGGGTAGGGAACATTCAGTACTTC. Translation gives CASSHRVGNIQYF.

The rearrangement uses TRBV7-9 and TRBJ1-5, with D maybe TRBD1 (5 bases). Trimming pared 3 bases from V and 5 bases from J, leaving 11 bases between. The germline V gene encodes CDR1 SEHNR and CDR2 FQNEAQ (reference sequence). This CDR3 is built from 14 residues. The CDR3 region has the DNA TGTGCCAGCAGCTTTGGGACTTGGGATCAGCCCCAGCATTTT. It is translated as CASSFGTWDQPQHF.

With regard to this clone: The sample carries other DNA sequences with the same CDR3. V gene TRBV6-1 combines with J gene TRBJ2-7, with 13 bases matching TRBD2. The CDR3 totals 15 residues. Germline CDR1 MNHNS, CDR2 SASEGT. The V segment lost 1 base and the J segment 3 bases; nucleotides outside the gene matches: 0. For the CDR3, the DNA is TGTGCCAGCAGTGAAGGGACTAGCGGGAGCTACGAGCAGTACTTC. This encodes CASSEGTSGSYEQYF.

The chain recombines TRBV27 with TRBJ1-5; D might be TRBD1 (6 bases). V was cut by 5 bases and J by 5 bases, with 13 bases left in between. Germline V gene sequence: CDR1 MNHEY, CDR2 SMNVEV (reference sequence). CDR3 length: 14 amino acids. CDR3 bases: TGTGCCAGCAGTAAACAGGGAGGGGATCAGCCCCAGCATTTT. Translated, it gives CASSKQGGDQPQHF.

The chain joins TRBV3-1 (or the pseudogene TRBV3-2) to TRBJ2-7; possible D gene TRBD2, 5 bases. The CDR3 consists of 15 residues. Germline CDR1 is LGHDT and CDR2 is YNNKEL (reference sequence). The germline V and J ends were trimmed by 0 bases and 7 bases, with 16 bases remaining between them. The CDR3 protein is CASSQDPSRASEQYF. CDR3 DNA: TGTGCCAGCAGCCAAGATCCCTCGCGGGCTAGTGAGCAGTACTTC.

The chain combines TRBV11-2 with TRBJ2-1, with D possibly TRBD1 on 5 matching bases. Trimming took off 1 base at V and 10 bases at J, with 17 bases between the two ends. Germline values: CDR1 SGHAT, CDR2 FQNNGV. CDR3 length: 15 residues. CDR3 residues: CASSLVGSRADEQFF. The CDR3 DNA is TGTGCCAGCAGCTTAGTGGGATCCAGGGCCGACGAGCAGTTCTTC.

This clone was found once. The rearrangement links TRBV6-1 to TRBJ1-1; tentative D call: TRBD1 (6 bases). The CDR3 has 14 amino acids. Germline CDR1 is MNHNS and CDR2 is SASEGT. Trimming removed 2 bases from V and 6 bases from J, with 13 bases in between. The DNA for the CDR3 is TGTGCCAGCAGTGAAAGACAGGACGGAGCTGAAGCTTTCTTT. Protein sequence: CASSERQDGAEAFF.

The CDR3 coding sequence is TGTGCCAGCAGCTTGGCGGCAGATACGCAGTATTTT. This sequence encodes CASSLAADTQYF. The chain combines TRBV7-9 with TRBJ2-3; D is unclear. The ends were cut back, 3 bases at V and 4 bases at J, with 5 bases in the middle. CDR1 is SEHNR and CDR2 is FQNEAQ in the germline V gene (reference sequence). The CDR3 is 12 residues long.

This clone showed up just once. The V gene is TRBV9, the J gene TRBJ1-6; D possibly corresponds to TRBD1 (6 bases). The length of the CDR3 is 13 residues. Germline V gene data show CDR1 as SGDLS and CDR2 as YYNGEE. The ends were cut back, 7 bases at V and 8 bases at J, with 13 bases in the middle. Here the CDR3 reads CASGQGLYSPLHF. In nucleotides, the CDR3 is TGTGCCAGCGGTCAGGGGTTGTATTCACCCCTCCACTTT.

The chain has TRBV5-1 and TRBJ1-1; 8 bases are shared with TRBD1. The CDR3 is 15 amino acids. V was clipped by 1 base and J by 6 bases; unmatched bases: 8. Germline-derived CDR1 and CDR2 are SGHRS and YFSETQ. The CDR3 sequence: CASSLSNRGVPEAFF. In DNA, the CDR3 is TGCGCCAGCAGCTTGAGTAACAGGGGGGTCCCTGAAGCTTTCTTT.

V gene TRBV11-2 combines with J gene TRBJ2-2; D unresolved. The CDR3 contains 13 residues. Germline V lookup: CDR1 SGHAT, CDR2 FQNNGV. V lost 4 bases, J lost 4 bases, and 7 bases lay in between. This CDR3 is CASSSRGTGELFF. CDR3 bases: TGTGCCAGCAGCTCCCGTGGCACCGGGGAGCTGTTTTTT.

The V gene is TRBV9, the J gene TRBJ2-2, with D tentatively TRBD2 (5 bases). The V gene lost 0 bases and the J gene lost 6 bases, with 12 bases spanning the gap. The CDR3 sequence is 15 residues long. Germline CDR1 reads SGDLS; CDR2 reads YYNGEE. CDR3 amino acids: CASSVGGSSAGELFF. Written as DNA, the CDR3 is TGTGCCAGCAGCGTAGGAGGGAGTAGCGCCGGGGAGCTGTTTTTT.

CDR3 region: CASSHRGPYEQYF. The CDR3 coding sequence is TGTGCCAGCTCCCACAGGGGGCCGTACGAGCAGTACTTC. This chain joins TRBV6-5 and TRBJ2-7, with TRBD1 matching over 9 bases. After removal of 8 bases from V and 4 bases from J, the junction contained 6 bases not matched to a gene. The CDR3 consists of 13 residues. Per germline, CDR1 MNHEY and CDR2 SVGAGI.

The rearrangement links TRBV12-3 or TRBV12-4 to TRBJ1-5; D is unclear. The CDR3 is 13 amino acids. V was trimmed by 6 bases and J by 5 bases, leaving 11 bases between them. The CDR3 loop is CASSLGRDQPQHF. CDR3 DNA sequence: TGTGCCAGCAGCTTGGGGAGGGATCAGCCCCAGCATTTT.

V is TRBV7-6 and J is TRBJ2-2, with 11 bases lining up with TRBD2. The germline V gene encodes CDR1 SGHVS and CDR2 FNYEAQ. This CDR3 contains 16 residues. V lost 2 bases, J lost 1 base, and 0 bases stayed unmatched. The CDR3 nucleotides read TGTGCCAGCAGCTTAACTAGCGGGGGGAACACCGGGGAGCTGTTTTTT. As protein: CASSLTSGGNTGELFF.

V gene TRBV30 combines with J gene TRBJ1-2; D gene uncertain. This CDR3 region has 13 residues. The V end was cut by 5 bases, the J end by 2 bases, with 12 bases between. Germline V gene sequence: CDR1 GTSNPN, CDR2 SVGIG (reference sequence). CDR3 in amino acids: CAWARTENYGYTF. DNA of the CDR3: TGTGCCTGGGCCAGGACGGAAAACTATGGCTACACCTTC.